What follows are 19 T cell receptor beta chains derived from one specimen sequenced in a study of T cell changes during pregnancy in multiple sclerosis. Only in-frame clones appear in the TCRdb table, and some are missing; sequencing was by immunoSEQ multiplex PCR. Of some 51,000 clones listed, approximately 94% are singletons. The source material was CD8+ T cells from peripheral blood mononuclear cells, sampled in the first trimester of pregnancy. These receptors all stem from a female donor with multiple sclerosis, enrolled in a pregnancy study.

The chain couples TRBV7-2 to TRBJ2-5; a possible D gene is TRBD2 (6 bases). The V end was cut by 3 bases, the J end by 4 bases, with 15 bases between. This CDR3 spans 15 amino acids. The germline CDR1 and CDR2 sequences are SGHTA and FQGNSA. CDR3 residues: CASSFRDLRGETQYF. The CDR3 coding sequence is TGTGCCAGCAGCTTCCGGGACTTAAGGGGAGAGACCCAGTACTTC. Drawing the rest from reference TRBV7-2 and TRBJ2-5, the complete variable domain is GAGVSQSPSNKVTEKGKDVELRCDPISGHTALYWYRQSLGQGLEFLIYFQGNSAPDKSGLPSDRFSAERTGGSVSTLTIQRTQQEDSAVYLCASSFRDLRGETQYFGPGTRLLVL.

The chain carries TRBV5-1 and TRBJ2-4; the match to TRBD1 covers 7 bases. Looked up from germline, CDR1 is SGHRS and CDR2 is YFSETQ. The V and J ends lost 7 bases and 5 bases, in that order; junction bases with no gene match: 12. The CDR3 contains 15 residues. CDR3 amino acids: CASSRQGELENIQYF. The CDR3 DNA sequence: TGCGCCAGCTCGAGACAGGGCGAGCTCGAAAACATTCAGTACTTC.

The J gene is TRBJ2-7, the V gene TRBV4-2; a possible D gene is TRBD2 (6 bases). Germline V gene data show CDR1 as LGHNA and CDR2 as YNFKEQ. Trimming removed 4 bases from V and 2 bases from J, with 12 bases in between. The CDR3 is made up of 14 amino acids. CDR3 coding DNA: TGTGCCAGCAGCCCTTACGGGGGTCCCTACGAGCAGTACTTC. Translated, it gives CASSPYGGPYEQYF.

The rearrangement uses TRBV7-6 and TRBJ2-7, with D perhaps TRBD2 (6 bases). The CDR3 is 14 amino acids. V shed 5 bases and J shed 3 bases, with 14 bases lying between them. CDR1 is SGHVS, CDR2 FNYEAQ, per germline. The CDR3 DNA is TGTGCCAGCAGCCCGTCAGGGACTCACTACGAGCAGTACTTC. Its translation is CASSPSGTHYEQYF.

J is TRBJ2-1 and V is TRBV19; maybe TRBD2 (6 bases). V was trimmed by 4 bases and J by 5 bases, leaving 18 bases between them. The CDR3 extends over 16 amino acids. Per the germline V gene, CDR1 is LNHDA and CDR2 is SQIVND (reference sequence). The CDR3 spells CASSTLWGDGNNEQFF. For the CDR3, the DNA is TGTGCCAGTAGTACGCTCTGGGGGGACGGAAACAATGAGCAGTTCTTC.

This sequence joins TRBV28 and TRBJ2-7, with 7 bases that match TRBD1. The V and J ends lost 6 bases and 3 bases, in that order; junction bases with no gene match: 20. Germline lookup yields CDR1 MDHEN and CDR2 SYDVKM. The CDR3 has 18 residues. The CDR3 loop reads CASSSSQSLRQGFYEQYF. As DNA, the CDR3 is TGTGCCAGCAGCTCCAGCCAATCCCTCCGACAGGGTTTCTACGAGCAGTACTTC.

This chain's CDR3 is CASSLSGRYEQYF. DNA for the CDR3: TGTGCCAGCAGCCTATCGGGGAGGTACGAGCAGTACTTC. The rearrangement links TRBV7-9 to TRBJ2-7; tentative D call: TRBD2 (6 bases). CDR1 and CDR2 from the germline V gene are SEHNR and FQNEAQ (reference sequence). CDR3 size: 13 residues. V shed 5 bases and J shed 4 bases, with 12 bases lying between them.

This clone has only one observation. The rearrangement joins TRBV25-1 to TRBJ2-5; 8 nucleotides match TRBD2. Losses at the gene ends were 7 bases for V and 11 bases for J; bases not matched to a gene: 6. This CDR3 is built from 11 residues. Germline CDR1 is MGHDK and CDR2 is SYGVNS. In DNA form, the CDR3 reads TGTGCCAGCATGACTAGCGCGCTGCAGTACTTC. Its translation: CASMTSALQYF.

The CDR3 DNA reads as TGTGCCAGCAGCTACCTTAGCGGGGGCTACGAGCAGTACTTC. It codes for CASSYLSGGYEQYF. The chain joins TRBV7-8 to TRBJ2-7; 9 bases match TRBD2. Germline loops: CDR1 SGHVS, CDR2 FQNEAQ. This CDR3 has 14 amino acids. The ends lost 4 bases at V and 3 bases at J; junction bases unmatched: 4.

The chain recombines TRBV5-1 with TRBJ1-6, with a weak D call TRBD1 (5 bases). With 4 bases removed from V and 8 bases from J, the gap between germline ends came to 13 bases. Germline V lookup: CDR1 SGHRS, CDR2 YFSETQ. CDR3 length: 14 residues. CDR3 sequence: CASSSGTWDSPLHF. The CDR3, as DNA: TGCGCCAGCAGCAGCGGGACTTGGGATTCACCCCTCCACTTT.

The chain joins TRBV7-9 to TRBJ2-7; D remains ambiguous. Trimming left V 2 bases short and J 7 bases short, with 6 bases between. CDR1 is SEHNR, CDR2 FQNEAQ, per germline (reference sequence). This CDR3 contains 11 residues. The CDR3 coding sequence is TGTGCCAGCAGCTTATCAGTTGAGCAGTACTTC. Encoded protein: CASSLSVEQYF.

The chain couples TRBV9 to TRBJ2-7, with TRBD1 as a possible D gene (6 bases). V lost 0 bases and J 3 bases, leaving 13 bases between the germline ends. Germline V gene lookup returns CDR1 SGDLS and CDR2 YYNGEE. This CDR3 has 15 amino acids. CDR3 loop: CASSVATGTSYEQYF. CDR3 sequence (DNA): TGTGCCAGCAGCGTAGCTACAGGGACAAGCTACGAGCAGTACTTC.

The V and J genes are TRBV27 and TRBJ1-1, with 7 nucleotides matching TRBD1. The length of the CDR3 is 13 residues. After removal of 8 bases from V and 2 bases from J, the junction contained 5 bases not matched to a gene. CDR1 and CDR2 (germline): MNHEY, SMNVEV (reference sequence). This chain's CDR3 is CASLDRVNTEAFF. The CDR3 DNA follows: TGTGCCAGCTTAGACAGGGTAAACACTGAAGCTTTCTTT.

The chain carries TRBV19 and TRBJ2-7; 8 bases align to TRBD1. The germline V gene has CDR1 LNHDA and CDR2 SQIVND (reference sequence). J lost 2 bases, V lost 2 bases, and 2 bases had no gene match. The CDR3 extends over 14 amino acids. CDR3 amino acids: CASSIWDRTYEQYF. CDR3 coding DNA: TGTGCCAGTAGTATATGGGACAGGACCTACGAGCAGTACTTC.

This clone was counted once. This chain links TRBV27 with TRBJ1-2, with 8 bases identical to TRBD1. The trim removed 3 bases at V and 4 bases at J, leaving 13 bases unmatched. Germline V CDR1 and CDR2: MNHEY, SMNVEV (reference sequence). This CDR3 has 17 residues. The CDR3 nucleotides are TGTGCCAGCAGTTTTACACCAGGGGGCGCTATTGGCTATGGCTACACCTTC. This gives the protein CASSFTPGGAIGYGYTF.

The chain uses TRBV19 and TRBJ1-1, with TRBD1 matching over 9 bases. Per the germline V gene, CDR1 is LNHDA and CDR2 is SQIVND (reference sequence). V was pared by 3 bases and J by 7 bases, with 3 bases of the junction left unmatched. The CDR3 is made up of 13 amino acids. CDR3 sequence reads: CASSIRDRVEAFF. The CDR3, as DNA: TGTGCCAGTAGTATCCGGGACAGGGTTGAAGCTTTCTTT.

The chain employs TRBV6-1 and TRBJ2-7; 12 bases map to TRBD2. V trimming: 4 bases; J trimming: 6 bases; junction bases outside the gene matches: 7. Germline V CDR1 and CDR2: MNHNS, SASEGT. CDR3 length: 15 residues. Here the CDR3 reads CASSGRLAGDSEQYF. The CDR3 region has the DNA TGTGCCAGCAGTGGACGACTAGCGGGAGATTCCGAGCAGTACTTC.

The rearrangement joins TRBV10-1 to TRBJ2-3; 10 bases match TRBD2. This CDR3 spans 19 amino acids. Germline V CDR1 and CDR2: WNHNN, SYGVQD (reference sequence). J gave up 0 bases and V 6 bases, and 15 bases lay outside the gene matches. The CDR3, as DNA: TGCGCCAGCAGCATTGACTGTCGAGCGGGGGGGCCAAGCACAGATACGCAGTATTTT. This translates into CASSIDCRAGGPSTDTQYF.

The chain carries TRBV7-2 and TRBJ2-3; D is unresolved. The ends were cut back, 5 bases at V and 2 bases at J, with 17 bases in the middle. The V gene's germline CDR1 is SGHTA and CDR2 FQGNSA. This CDR3 comprises 16 residues. The CDR3 here is CASSHEKELSTDTQYF. CDR3 nucleotide sequence: TGTGCCAGCAGCCATGAAAAAGAGTTATCCACAGATACGCAGTATTTT.